This T cell receptor (beta chain) came from a study of T-cell reconstitution after alpha-beta-depleted transplantation in children. Construction of the TCRbeta library involved unique molecular identifiers. TCRdb re-called the PCR reads through MiXCR, storing one row per CDR3 protein. The table lists hundreds of thousands of distinct CDR3 sequences, roughly 15% of them singletons. This clonotype was counted only a few times. V was pared by 4 bases and J by 2 bases, with 8 bases of the junction left unmatched. CDR3 size: 14 residues. Per germline, CDR1 DFQATT and CDR2 SNEGSKA (reference sequence). This chain joins TRBV20-1 and TRBJ2-7; 7 nucleotides align to TRBD2. This clonotype was sampled from a human donor who donated a stem cell graft to a child with acute myeloid leukemia. This sample comprised PBMCs from the stem cell graft donor, obtained from the stem cell graft. The chain's CDR3 is CSAKGGQFAYEQYF. DNA of the CDR3: TGCAGTGCTAAGGGAGGGCAGTTCGCCTACGAGCAGTACTTC.